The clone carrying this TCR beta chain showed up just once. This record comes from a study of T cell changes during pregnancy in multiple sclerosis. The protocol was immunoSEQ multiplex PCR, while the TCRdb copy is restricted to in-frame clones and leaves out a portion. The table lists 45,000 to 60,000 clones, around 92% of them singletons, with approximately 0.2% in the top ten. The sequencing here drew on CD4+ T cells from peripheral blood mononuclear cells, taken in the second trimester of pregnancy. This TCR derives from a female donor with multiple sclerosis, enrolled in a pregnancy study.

CDR3 amino acids: CASSRGAVSEAFF. The CDR3 bases are TGTGCCAGCAGTCGGGGGGCGGTCTCTGAAGCTTTCTTT. This rearrangement joins TRBV6-5 to TRBJ1-1; TRBD1 might be the D (6 bases). The CDR3 loop spans 13 amino acids. CDR1 is MNHEY and CDR2 is SVGAGI in the germline V gene. V dropped 5 bases and J dropped 6 bases, with 13 bases sitting between them.